The T cell receptor (beta chain) under discussion was sequenced for a study of cytotoxic CD8 clonotypes in ibrutinib-treated CLL. Using immunoSEQ multiplex PCR, the repertoire was profiled, and TCRdb retains in-frame clones only, with some absent. The profile shows 110,000 to 150,000 clones, 70% to 80% of them singletons. The study, taken as a whole, reports: A rise in clonality was seen at ibrutinib response, and a fall back toward baseline was seen at progression.

Trimming stripped 2 bases from V and 9 bases from J, with 11 bases between. The CDR3 covers 13 residues. Germline V gene sequence: CDR1 MNHEY, CDR2 SVGAGI. Concerning this clone: Its antigen is not known.

Sequencing used PBMCs, obtained after 12 months of ibrutinib treatment. V and J are TRBV6-5 and TRBJ1-5, with D possibly TRBD1 on 5 matching bases. This receptor was obtained from a human donor with chronic lymphocytic leukemia. DNA for the CDR3: TGTGCCAGCAGTTACGGGGGGGGTTTGCCCCAGCATTTT. Protein product: CASSYGGGLPQHF.